Given below is one TCR beta chain in context. The antigen is not known. Germline CDR1 and CDR2: SEHNR and FQNEAQ (reference sequence). The CDR3 runs 14 residues. V was pared by 4 bases and J by 4 bases, with 11 bases between. The data derive from a study of cytomegalovirus exposure and HLA in healthy donors. As for the study in general: Among the 370 or so donors who were genotyped, about 79% fell in the genetic ancestry cluster that is associated with self-reported Caucasian donors. Study-wide results and limits: Presence/absence comparisons presumed near-even sequencing depth among donors. Later analysis revealed greater clonal expansion in HLA-associated TCR beta chains than in equally common others.

Amplification used 60 Vbeta primers and 13 Jbeta primers. Sequenced by immunoSEQ multiplex PCR; TCRdb stores in-frame clones only, minus some. The sample records about 120,000 clones, over 65% being singletons. This sequence joins TRBV7-9 and TRBJ2-1; D possibly corresponds to TRBD1 (5 bases). This sequence originates from a woman aged 45-65 years in good health and CMV-seropositive. Sequenced material: PBMCs. CDR3 DNA: TGTGCCAGCAGCTCCTTGACAGCTTACAATGAGCAGTTCTTC. Protein: CASSSLTAYNEQFF.